What follows is one TCR beta chain and its context. The data originate from a study of blood T cell repertoires in COVID-19. At the level of the study: Donors in the United States, Italy and Spain gave samples during acute or convalescent COVID-19. T cells, B-cell-depleted T cells, or PBMCs provided the cDNA or gDNA that served as material.

Self-reported history from a screening survey and questionnaire set each donor's cohort. This CDR3 region has 12 residues. The germline V and J ends were trimmed by 5 bases and 10 bases, with 12 bases remaining between them. Germline lookup yields CDR1 SGHAT and CDR2 FQDESV (reference sequence). In the source study's methods: Amplified reference gene primers provided the basis for estimating nucleated cell counts. Using immunoSEQ multiplex PCR, the repertoire was profiled, and TCRdb retains in-frame clones only, with some absent. The V and J calls and clone size are taken from that table; D and trimming were inferred from the DNA. The sample comprises about 220,000 clones, roughly four fifths of which are singletons, and approximately 1.4% rests with the top ten.

The sample taken for sequencing was PBMCs or T cells enriched from blood (not recorded which). The TCR was taken from a woman aged 40-49 years with acute COVID-19. V gene TRBV11-1 combines with J gene TRBJ2-1; a possible D gene is TRBD2 (6 bases). The chain's CDR3 is CASSRRDFEQFF. CDR3 coding DNA: TGTGCCAGCAGCCGTCGGGACTTCGAGCAGTTCTTC.